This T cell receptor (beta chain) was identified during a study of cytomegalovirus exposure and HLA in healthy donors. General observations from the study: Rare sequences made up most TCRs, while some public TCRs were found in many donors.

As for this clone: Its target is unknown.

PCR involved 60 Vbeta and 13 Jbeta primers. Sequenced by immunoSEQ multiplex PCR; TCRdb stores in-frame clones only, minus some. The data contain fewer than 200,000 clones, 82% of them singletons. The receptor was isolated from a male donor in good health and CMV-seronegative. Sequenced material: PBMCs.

The CDR3 coding sequence is TGTGCCAGCAGTGAAGTTGGGGGGGCTTCCTACAATGAGCAGTTCTTC. Translating it yields CASSEVGGASYNEQFF. The rearrangement joins TRBV2 to TRBJ2-1, with a weak D call TRBD2 (7 bases). Germline V CDR1 and CDR2: SNHLY, FYNNEI. V gave up 1 base and J gave up 1 base, with 11 bases separating them. The CDR3 runs to 16 residues.